This T cell receptor beta chain was captured in a study of somatic mutations in cytotoxic T cells in rheumatoid arthritis. Assay used: immunoSEQ multiplex PCR; TCRdb lists only in-frame clones, some missing. The sample holds about 16,000 clones, more than 75% seen once. Details on this clone: This sample includes further DNA sequences coding for the same CDR3.

This TCR was sampled from a woman in her fifties or sixties with rheumatoid arthritis. Sequencing was performed on CD8+ T cells sorted from blood.

CDR3 nucleotide sequence: TGTGCCAGCAGCTTGGACACCTCCTACGAGCAGTACTTC. Its protein is CASSLDTSYEQYF. V and J are TRBV5-6 and TRBJ2-7; no firm D call. The germline V and J ends were trimmed by 0 bases and 0 bases, with 4 bases remaining between them. This CDR3 comprises 13 residues. CDR1 is SGHDT, CDR2 YYEEEE, per germline.